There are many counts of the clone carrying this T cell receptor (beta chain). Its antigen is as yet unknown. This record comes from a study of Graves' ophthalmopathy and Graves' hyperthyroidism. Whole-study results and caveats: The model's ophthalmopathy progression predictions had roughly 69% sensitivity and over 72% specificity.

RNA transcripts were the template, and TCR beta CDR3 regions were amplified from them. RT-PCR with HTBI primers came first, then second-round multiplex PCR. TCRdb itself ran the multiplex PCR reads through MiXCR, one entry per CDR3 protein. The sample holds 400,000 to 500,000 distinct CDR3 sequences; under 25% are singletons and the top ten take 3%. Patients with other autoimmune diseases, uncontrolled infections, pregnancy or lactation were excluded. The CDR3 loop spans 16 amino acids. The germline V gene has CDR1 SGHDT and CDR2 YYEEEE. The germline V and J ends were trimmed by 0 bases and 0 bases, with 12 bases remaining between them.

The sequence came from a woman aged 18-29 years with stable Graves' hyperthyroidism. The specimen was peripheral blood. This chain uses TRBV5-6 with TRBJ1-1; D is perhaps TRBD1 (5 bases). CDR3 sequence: CASSLDGGEMNTEAFF. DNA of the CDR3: TGTGCCAGCAGCTTGGATGGGGGGGAAATGAACACTGAAGCTTTCTTT. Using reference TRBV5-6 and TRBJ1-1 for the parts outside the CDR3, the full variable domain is DAGVTQSPTHLIKTRGQQVTLRCSPKSGHDTVSWYQQALGQGPQFIFQYYEEEERQRGNFPDRFSGHQFPNYSSELNVNALLLGDSALYLCASSLDGGEMNTEAFFGQGTRLTVV.